These 22 T cell receptor beta chains were all obtained from the same sample, sequenced in a study of blood T cell repertoires in COVID-19 (TCRdb year 2020). Library preparation used the immunoSEQ multiplex PCR assay. As stored in TCRdb, this immuneACCESS dataset retains in-frame rearrangements with V and J assigned. A fraction of the clones does not appear; measured against another copy, unresolved V genes explain less than half of the discrepancy, and the remainder lacks a known reason. The sample table lists around 240,000 clones, around 83% of them with a count of one. The ten most abundant clones make up over 1.2% of the sample. Sequenced input: peripheral blood. These receptors were taken from a woman in her thirties or forties who had recovered from COVID-19.

This chain connects TRBV21-1 to TRBJ2-1; the table's D call, TRBD1, has no DNA check behind it. TRBV21-1 is a listed pseudogene. This CDR3 region has 13 residues. The CDR3 loop reads CASSSQGANEQFF. CDR3 nucleotide sequence: TGTGCCAGCAGCTCTCAGGGGGCCAATGAGCAGTTCTTC.

The V call is TRBV6-5, the J call TRBJ1-1, with 7 bases that match TRBD1. Germline values: CDR1 MNHEY, CDR2 SVGAGI. V was clipped by 0 bases and J by 13 bases; unmatched bases: 5. CDR3 size: 12 residues. CDR3 sequence: CASSYSGQPVFF. Here the CDR3 DNA reads TGTGCCAGCAGTTACTCGGGACAGCCTGTTTTCTTT.

The chain recombines TRBV5-8 with TRBJ2-3; D unresolved. This CDR3 spans 13 amino acids. The germline CDR1 and CDR2 sequences are SGHTS and YDEGEE. Trimming shortened V by 0 bases and J by 5 bases, and 7 bases separated the two germline ends. CDR3 coding DNA: TGTGCCAGCAGCTTGGCCCTTCGAGATACGCAGTATTTT. It specifies CASSLALRDTQYF.

The chain is built from TRBV6-5 and TRBJ2-7; possibly TRBD2 for D (5 bases). V was shortened by 6 bases and J by 3 bases, with 9 bases between the two germline ends. The CDR3 totals 12 residues. CDR1 is MNHEY and CDR2 is SVGAGI in the germline V gene. The CDR3 nucleotides read TGTGCCAGCAGCCGGGAAGGCTACGAGCAGTACTTC. Amino acids: CASSREGYEQYF.

This rearrangement joins TRBV5-1 to TRBJ1-1, with 8 bases lining up with TRBD1. V was clipped by 0 bases and J by 3 bases; unmatched bases: 1. Germline V gene sequence: CDR1 SGHRS, CDR2 YFSETQ. There are 14 residues in the CDR3. DNA for the CDR3: TGCGCCAGCAGCTTGGCCAGGGGGCACACTGAAGCTTTCTTT. Translation gives CASSLARGHTEAFF.

The chain is built from TRBV5-1 and TRBJ2-1; 7 bases agree with TRBD1. Germline V gives CDR1 SGHRS, CDR2 YFSETQ. V lost 0 bases, J lost 4 bases, and 4 bases stayed unmatched. The length of the CDR3 is 15 residues. In DNA, the CDR3 is TGCGCCAGCAGCTTGGGACAGGGTTTTTACAATGAGCAGTTCTTC. It specifies CASSLGQGFYNEQFF.

J is TRBJ2-1 and V is TRBV5-1; TRBD2 aligns across 9 bases. V lost 0 bases to trimming and J lost 9 bases; unmatched junction nucleotides: 7. The CDR3 length is 15 residues. Germline CDR1 and CDR2: SGHRS and YFSETQ. The CDR3 spells CASSLDGRGGLEQFF. CDR3 bases: TGCGCCAGCAGCTTGGATGGGCGGGGGGGCCTTGAGCAGTTCTTC. The whole variable domain, filled in from reference TRBV5-1 and TRBJ2-1, reads KAGVTQTPRYLIKTRGQQVTLSCSPISGHRSVSWYQQTPGQGLQFLFEYFSETQRNKGNFPGRFSGRQFSNSRSEMNVSTLELGDSALYLCASSLDGRGGLEQFFGPGTRLTVL.

The V gene is TRBV25-1, the J gene TRBJ2-7; possibly TRBD1 for D (5 bases). The V and J ends lost 1 base and 0 bases respectively, with 13 bases between them. The germline CDR1 and CDR2 sequences are MGHDK and SYGVNS. The CDR3 runs to 16 residues. This chain's CDR3 is CASSEWPADSSYEQYF. The CDR3 nucleotides read TGTGCCAGCAGTGAATGGCCAGCCGACAGCTCCTACGAGCAGTACTTC.

V usage is TRBV7-2 and J usage is TRBJ2-5, with 9 bases that match TRBD1. Germline V gene lookup returns CDR1 SGHTA and CDR2 FQGNSA. Germline trimming cut 4 bases from V and 2 bases from J; bases unmatched to any gene: 14. The CDR3 contains 18 residues. CDR3 sequence (DNA): TGTGCCAGCAGCTACGCCATATACGGGACAGGGTATCAAGAGACCCAGTACTTC. This translates into CASSYAIYGTGYQETQYF.

CDR3 DNA: TGTGCCAGCCACAGGTTAACTAATGAAAAACTGTTTTTT. Residues: CASHRLTNEKLFF. This chain links TRBV5-6 with TRBJ1-4; TRBD1 is a possible D gene (5 bases). This CDR3 spans 13 amino acids. The ends were cut back, 7 bases at V and 1 base at J, with 8 bases in the middle. Per the germline V gene, CDR1 is SGHDT and CDR2 is YYEEEE.

The rearrangement links TRBV9 to TRBJ2-2, with 13 bases fitting TRBD2. The CDR3 consists of 16 residues. CDR1 SGDLS and CDR2 YYNGEE come from the germline V gene. J gave up 5 bases and V 3 bases, and 4 bases lay outside the gene matches. CDR3 DNA sequence: TGTGCCAGCAGCGCACCGGGACTAGCGGGGACCGGGGAGCTGTTTTTT. Translation gives CASSAPGLAGTGELFF.

The chain uses TRBV7-2 and TRBJ2-3; no clear D. V shed 2 bases and J shed 0 bases, with 9 bases lying between them. CDR3 size: 15 residues. Germline CDR1 is SGHTA and CDR2 is FQGNSA. CDR3 sequence (DNA): TGTGCCAGCAGCTTATTTGCCAGTAGCACAGATACGCAGTATTTT. It codes for CASSLFASSTDTQYF.

The CDR3 sequence: CASSEENSGYEKLFF. The CDR3 DNA is TGTGCCAGCAGTGAAGAGAACAGCGGGTATGAAAAACTGTTTTTT. The chain employs TRBV6-1 and TRBJ1-4, with D unclear. V lost 1 base and J lost 6, with 12 bases in between. The length of the CDR3 is 15 residues. Per germline, CDR1 MNHNS and CDR2 SASEGT.

The DNA of the CDR3 is TGTGCCAGCAGTGGAGGAAGACTTACGGTTTCACCCCTCCACTTT. As protein: CASSGGRLTVSPLHF. The chain joins TRBV2 to TRBJ1-6; D gene unclear. This CDR3 region has 15 residues. V was pared by 4 bases and J by 9 bases, with 16 bases between. Germline values: CDR1 SNHLY, CDR2 FYNNEI.

The V gene is TRBV3-1 (or the pseudogene TRBV3-2), the J gene TRBJ1-5; tentatively, D is TRBD1 (6 bases). V was clipped by 1 base and J by 5 bases, with 6 bases between them. The germline gives CDR1 LGHDT, CDR2 YNNKEL (reference sequence). The CDR3 length is 13 residues. As DNA, the CDR3 is TGTGCCAGCAGCCAAGCAGGGGATCAGCCCCAGCATTTT. The encoded protein is CASSQAGDQPQHF.

As to this clone: Its ends do not fully match the called genes, so a read error is possible. The chain links TRBV13 to TRBJ2-7; 10 nucleotides align to TRBD2. The CDR3 runs 14 residues. Germline assignment: CDR1 PRHDT and CDR2 FYEKMQ (reference sequence). The chain's CDR3 is CASRLAGGSYEQYF. DNA for the CDR3: TGTGCCAGCAGATTAGCGGGGGGCTCCTACGAGCAGTACTTC.

CDR3 nucleotides: TGTGCCAGCAGTGTCTCCAGGGGCAGAACTGAAGCTTTCTTT. Translated, it gives CASSVSRGRTEAFF. The rearrangement links TRBV2 to TRBJ1-1; D perhaps matches TRBD1 (6 bases). In germline, CDR1 is SNHLY, CDR2 FYNNEI. The CDR3 is made up of 14 amino acids. V was trimmed by 4 bases and J by 5 bases, leaving 14 bases between them.

The chain employs TRBV18 and TRBJ1-3, with no clear D. Trimming removed 3 bases from V and 0 bases from J, with 12 bases in between. Germline V gene sequence: CDR1 KGHSH, CDR2 LQKENI. There are 16 residues in the CDR3. The CDR3 region has the DNA TGTGCCAGCTCACCCTTATGGGCAGACTCTGGAAACACCATATATTTT. It is translated as CASSPLWADSGNTIYF. Variable domain in full (rest from reference TRBV18 and TRBJ1-3): NAGVMQNPRHLVRRRGQEARLRCSPMKGHSHVYWYRQLPEEGLKFMVYLQKENIIDESGMPKERFSAEFPKEGPSILRIQQVVRGDSAAYFCASSPLWADSGNTIYFGEGSWLTVV.

The V call is TRBV21-1, the J call TRBJ2-5; the table calls TRBD1, which could not be checked here. TRBV21-1 is recorded as a pseudogene. The CDR3 is 13 amino acids. In DNA, the CDR3 is TGTGCCAGCACTACAGGTGGGCTACGGACCCAGTACTTC. Protein sequence: CASTTGGLRTQYF.

V gene TRBV28 combines with J gene TRBJ1-2; D is undetermined. Germline CDR1 and CDR2: MDHEN and SYDVKM. The CDR3 is 13 amino acids. V lost 1 base and J 5 bases, leaving 8 bases between the germline ends. CDR3 nucleotides: TGTGCCAGCAGTTTATTGTCGCAGTATGGCTACACCTTC. The encoded protein is CASSLLSQYGYTF.

The chain employs TRBV4-3 and TRBJ1-1, with unresolved D. V was trimmed by 0 bases and J by 10 bases, leaving 12 bases between them. Germline loops: CDR1 LGHNA, CDR2 YSLEER. This CDR3 comprises 13 residues. The CDR3 protein is CASSQDRSLGAFF. The CDR3 DNA reads TGCGCCAGCAGCCAAGATCGGAGTCTCGGAGCTTTCTTT.

This chain links TRBV5-1 with TRBJ2-1; the match to TRBD2 covers 9 bases. CDR3 length: 15 amino acids. With 4 bases clipped from V and 6 bases from J, the junction kept 8 bases outside the gene matches. Germline CDR1 SGHRS, CDR2 YFSETQ. The DNA for the CDR3 is TGCGCCAGCAGCCCACCAGGACTAGCGATCAATGAGCAGTTCTTC. It specifies CASSPPGLAINEQFF.